The 14 T cell receptor beta chains below all came from one sample that was sequenced in a study of spatial heterogeneity in lung cancer (dated 2019 in TCRdb). No cognate antigen is known for these TCRs. The label giving this sample's time point can be read as: sample taken at primary tumor resection. Here is what the overall study found, with its caveats: The number of expanded intratumoral alpha and beta TCRs correlated with the tumor nonsynonymous mutation count.

Receptors were amplified or captured by 5' RACE. The instrument was a NextSeq 500. TCRdb applied fastp at Q25 and MiXCR to the public reads, then kept only in-frame beta chains. Rows matching on CDR3 protein sequence are summarized as one entry with the most common DNA and genes. The sample records 750 to 950 distinct CDR3 sequences, 5.5% to 7.5% of which are singletons. The top ten clones comprise just under 30% of the sample. Sequencing was performed on lung tumor tissue, taken at surgery. Receptor source: a female donor with early-stage non-small cell lung cancer.

This clonotype is medium-sized in the sample. In a library made to pick up alpha chains, this beta chain is a stray read with a size that means little. The chain has TRBV7-9 and TRBJ2-7, with TRBD1 identical over 8 bases. This CDR3 region has 15 residues. V dropped 6 bases and J dropped 5; count of bases not matched to a gene: 12. CDR1 is SEHNR, CDR2 FQNEAQ, per germline (reference sequence). The DNA for the CDR3 is TGTGCCAGCAGACCGCTACAGGGGGTCACGAACGAGCAGTACTTC. Its protein product is CASRPLQGVTNEQYF.

The table lists this clonotype with many counts. This beta chain slipped into a library made for alpha chains as a stray read, so its size is not meaningful. This rearrangement joins TRBV6-2 or TRBV6-3 to TRBJ1-2, with TRBD1 matching over 7 bases. Germline V gene lookup returns CDR1 MNHEY and CDR2 SVGEGT. This CDR3 has 14 amino acids. Unmatched junction bases numbered 11, after V lost 6 bases and J lost 7 bases. The CDR3 region is CASRRTGTASGYTF. The DNA of the CDR3 is TGTGCCAGCAGGCGGACGGGGACAGCTTCTGGCTACACCTTC.

In its sample, this clonotype ranks as large. The library was designed around alpha chains, so this beta chain is a stray read whose abundance carries little weight. This chain connects TRBV20-1 to TRBJ2-2, with TRBD2 identical over 13 bases. The CDR3 loop spans 16 amino acids. The J segment lost 6 bases and the V segment lost 2 bases, leaving 6 bases of the junction unmatched. CDR1 and CDR2 (germline): DFQATT, SNEGSKA (reference sequence). CDR3 bases: TGCAGTGCTAGACAAACTAGCGGGAGGGCCCCCGGGGAGCTGTTTTTT. Its protein product is CSARQTSGRAPGELFF.

This clonotype is termed medium-sized (0.01 to 0.1%). This beta chain appears as a stray read in a library generated for alpha chains; its size is not informative. The J gene is TRBJ1-1, the V gene TRBV10-3, with TRBD1 identical over 8 bases. With 5 bases clipped from V and 2 bases from J, the junction kept 4 bases outside the gene matches. Germline-derived CDR1 and CDR2 are ENHRY and SYGVKD. The CDR3 length is 14 residues. The CDR3 here is CAISSGTGNTEAFF. Written as DNA, the CDR3 is TGTGCCATCAGTTCCGGGACAGGCAACACTGAAGCTTTCTTT.

This clonotype is judged large. Because this beta chain is a stray read in a library intended to capture alpha chains, its abundance should not be given much weight. This chain uses TRBV7-2 with TRBJ2-1, with 7 bases lining up with TRBD2. The CDR3 length is 15 residues. With 2 bases clipped from V and 4 bases from J, the junction kept 5 bases outside the gene matches. In germline, CDR1 is SGHTA, CDR2 FQGNSA. The CDR3 region has the DNA TGTGCCAGCAGCTTACGTACTAGCGCGTACAATGAGCAGTTCTTC. It specifies CASSLRTSAYNEQFF. The full variable domain, completed using reference TRBV7-2 and TRBJ2-1, is GAGVSQSPSNKVTEKGKDVELRCDPISGHTALYWYRQSLGQGLEFLIYFQGNSAPDKSGLPSDRFSAERTGGSVSTLTIQRTQQEDSAVYLCASSLRTSAYNEQFFGPGTRLTVL.

By sample fraction, this clonotype is medium-sized. This beta chain turned up in a library designed for alpha chains; as an off-target read, its abundance says little. The J gene is TRBJ2-5, the V gene TRBV29-1; a possible D gene is TRBD2 (6 bases). This CDR3 contains 12 residues. V lost 7 bases and J 5 bases, leaving 14 bases between the germline ends. Germline CDR1 and CDR2: SQVTM and ANQGSEA. The CDR3 region has the DNA TGCAGCGCCTCGACTAGGTTCGAGACCCAGTACTTC. Protein: CSASTRFETQYF.

By sample fraction, this clonotype is medium-sized. This beta chain represents an off-target read in a library built for alpha chains; its size is of limited meaning. The chain is built from TRBV4-3 and TRBJ1-4; the D gene is possibly TRBD1 (6 bases). The germline V and J ends were trimmed by 0 bases and 8 bases, with 16 bases remaining between them. Germline CDR1 and CDR2: LGHNA and YSLEER. The CDR3 is 16 residues long. CDR3: CASSQDVRGAGEKLFF. In DNA form, the CDR3 reads TGCGCCAGCAGCCAAGACGTCAGGGGCGCGGGGGAAAAACTGTTTTTT.

In this sample, this clonotype is medium-sized. Because this beta chain is a stray read in a library intended to capture alpha chains, its abundance should not be given much weight. The chain uses TRBV5-4 and TRBJ2-1; 9 bases agree with TRBD2. Germline CDR1 reads SGHNT; CDR2 reads YYREEE (reference sequence). This CDR3 region has 14 residues. V trimming: 3 bases; J trimming: 12 bases; junction bases outside the gene matches: 10. CDR3 DNA sequence: TGTGCCAGCAGCTACCCGGGACTAGCCGAGCGGCAGTTCTTC. Translated: CASSYPGLAERQFF.

By share of the sample, this clonotype is large. This beta chain is off target for a library built for alpha chains, so its abundance means little. The J gene is TRBJ2-4, the V gene TRBV7-2; the D gene is possibly TRBD1 (6 bases). Germline V gene lookup returns CDR1 SGHTA and CDR2 FQGNSA. V was trimmed by 5 bases and J by 8 bases, leaving 16 bases between them. This CDR3 region has 14 residues. As DNA, the CDR3 is TGTGCCAGCAGCATAACAGGGTTGACGGACATTCAGTACTTC. Translated, it gives CASSITGLTDIQYF.

By frequency in the sample, this clonotype is large. This beta chain is a stray sequence in a library constructed for alpha chains; its clone size is not meaningful. V and J are TRBV29-1 and TRBJ2-5, with 9 bases fitting TRBD2. Germline assignment: CDR1 SQVTM and CDR2 ANQGSEA. This CDR3 is built from 15 residues. The trim removed 3 bases at V and 4 bases at J, leaving 9 bases unmatched. The CDR3 region is CSVDPAGGPGETQYF. The CDR3 DNA sequence: TGCAGCGTTGATCCGGCGGGAGGGCCAGGAGAGACCCAGTACTTC. The full variable domain, its missing parts supplied by reference TRBV29-1 and TRBJ2-5, is SAVISQKPSRDICQRGTSLTIQCQVDSQVTMMFWYRQQPGQSLTLIATANQGSEATYESGFVIDKFPISRPNLTFSTLTVSNMSPEDSSIYLCSVDPAGGPGETQYFGPGTRLLVL.

This clonotype is labeled large (0.1 to 1%). Found in a library prepared for alpha chains, this beta chain is an off-target read, and its abundance has little meaning. The chain combines TRBV28 with TRBJ1-2; TRBD1 matches 9 bases. The germline gives CDR1 MDHEN, CDR2 SYDVKM. CDR3 length: 15 residues. The J segment lost 7 bases and the V segment lost 5 bases, leaving 11 bases of the junction unmatched. CDR3 residues: CASSLTSDRGVGYTF. As DNA, the CDR3 is TGTGCCAGCAGTCTCACCTCGGACAGGGGAGTTGGCTACACCTTC.

This clonotype was seen more than once but under ten times. Since the library was made to target alpha chains, this beta chain is a stray read and its abundance is not meaningful. The chain has TRBV5-5 and TRBJ2-2; no definite D call. V was cut by 4 bases and J by 4 bases, with 11 bases left in between. Germline lookup yields CDR1 SGHKS and CDR2 YYEKEE (reference sequence). The CDR3 is 14 amino acids. The CDR3 DNA is TGTGCCAGCAGCAGGGATCCTAGCACCGGGGAGCTGTTTTTT. This sequence encodes CASSRDPSTGELFF.

A note on this clonotype: This beta chain lies outside the target of a library built for alpha chains; its clone size means little. The CDR3 spells CASSLYPDRGAETQYF. CDR3 in DNA: TGTGCCAGTAGTCTTTACCCGGACAGGGGTGCAGAGACCCAGTACTTC. This chain connects TRBV19 to TRBJ2-5, with 9 bases identical to TRBD1. CDR1 and CDR2 (germline): LNHDA, SQIVND (reference sequence). The V segment lost 5 bases and the J segment 4 bases; nucleotides outside the gene matches: 11. This CDR3 region has 16 residues. The full variable domain, in which reference TRBV19 and TRBJ2-5 provide the parts outside the CDR3, is DGGITQSPKYLFRKEGQNVTLSCEQNLNHDAMYWYRQDPGQGLRLIYYSQIVNDFQKGDIAEGYSVSREKKESFPLTVTSAQKNPTAFYLCASSLYPDRGAETQYFGPGTRLLVL.

This clonotype ranks as medium-sized. Because this beta chain is a stray read in a library intended to capture alpha chains, its abundance should not be given much weight. V usage is TRBV5-4 and J usage is TRBJ2-1; 12 bases match TRBD2. The length of the CDR3 is 16 residues. Germline-derived CDR1 and CDR2 are SGHNT and YYREEE (reference sequence). J gave up 9 bases and V 4 bases, and 11 bases lay outside the gene matches. The DNA of the CDR3 is TGTGCCAGCAGCGCTACTAGCGGGGGGAGATCCGCTGAGCAGTTCTTC. Amino acids: CASSATSGGRSAEQFF.